This T cell receptor beta chain was recorded in a study of T cells in Graves' hyperthyroidism and ophthalmopathy. Study-level results: The model's output predicted ophthalmopathy at a median of about 5.9 months prior to onset.

This clonotype was recorded a few times. Its antigen is not identified. Amplified TCR beta CDR3 regions derived from RNA transcripts. First-round RT-PCR of the TCR CDR3 relied on the HTBI primer set. TCRdb ran MiXCR on the multiplex PCR reads and lists one entry per CDR3 protein. The sample consists of 730,000 or so distinct CDR3 sequences, over 15% of them appearing once. The CDR3 length is 16 residues. V was pared by 4 bases and J by 7 bases, with 23 bases between. Germline V gene lookup returns CDR1 SGHRS and CDR2 YFSETQ. Sequencing was done on a sample of blood. The receptor's source is a woman aged 45 to 65 with Graves' hyperthyroidism that later progressed to Graves' ophthalmopathy. J is TRBJ2-5 and V is TRBV5-1, with D perhaps matching TRBD2 (5 bases). Written as DNA, the CDR3 is TGCGCCAGCAGCGGCCCCACTAGGTATAGCGTCACGACCCAGTACTTC. Its protein is CASSGPTRYSVTTQYF.